This T cell receptor (beta chain) was sequenced in a study of blood T cell repertoires in COVID-19. Study in general: T cells, B-cell-depleted T cells, or PBMCs provided the cDNA or gDNA that served as material.

The CDR3 covers 12 residues. CDR1 is LGHNA, CDR2 YNFKEQ, per germline. The V end was cut by 7 bases, the J end by 11 bases, with 17 bases between. As processed by the authors: Amplification from reference gene primers served as the basis for estimated nucleated cell counts. Measured with immunoSEQ multiplex PCR; TCRdb has only the in-frame clones, and not every one. V, J and clone size are taken as reported in that table, and D and trimming were inferred from the DNA itself. The sample has roughly 320,000 clones; almost 85% are singletons. V and J are TRBV4-2 and TRBJ1-1; TRBD1 is a possible D gene (5 bases). This receptor was identified in a human donor in a cohort sampled during active COVID-19. Source material: peripheral blood. This CDR3 reads CASIPGGLEAFF. CDR3 DNA sequence: TGTGCCAGCATTCCGGGGGGACTCGAGGCTTTCTTT.